Listed here are 24 T cell receptor beta chains from one sample, sequenced in a study of blood T cell repertoires in COVID-19. Produced via immunoSEQ multiplex PCR; TCRdb's table is partial and in-frame only. The profile covers 150,000 to 200,000 clones, with about 78% appearing a single time and roughly 8.6% taken by the ten largest. Sequenced: peripheral blood. The origin of the receptors is a woman between 45 and 65 years old with active or convalescent COVID-19.

A few counts support this clone. The chain combines TRBV6-2 or TRBV6-3 with TRBJ1-5, with D unresolved. CDR1 is MNHEY, CDR2 SVGEGT, per germline. Trimming took off 1 base at V and 3 bases at J, with 13 bases between the two ends. The length of the CDR3 is 16 residues. DNA of the CDR3: TGTGCCAGCAGTTACTGGGAGCCCGCCTCCAATCAGCCCCAGCATTTT. This translates into CASSYWEPASNQPQHF.

On this clone: Different DNA sequences within this sample yield the same CDR3. Here the CDR3 DNA reads TGTGCCAGCAGTTACTCGGGACAGGGGAACACTGAAGCTTTCTTT. It codes for CASSYSGQGNTEAFF. The V call is TRBV6-5, the J call TRBJ1-1, with TRBD1 identical over 9 bases. The CDR3 is made up of 15 amino acids. Trimming took 0 bases from V and 1 from J; bases not matched to a gene: 0. Germline CDR1 is MNHEY and CDR2 is SVGAGI.

This chain connects TRBV29-1 to TRBJ1-5, with a weak D call TRBD1 (6 bases). The CDR3 length is 13 residues. From germline, CDR1 is SQVTM and CDR2 ANQGSEA. Trimming shortened V by 4 bases and J by 1 base, and 8 bases separated the two germline ends. CDR3 region: CSVATGSNQPQHF. Here the CDR3 DNA reads TGCAGCGTTGCCACAGGGAGCAATCAGCCCCAGCATTTT.

This chain joins TRBV12-3 or TRBV12-4 and TRBJ1-6; D remains unclear. The CDR3 totals 13 residues. The V and J ends lost 3 bases and 5 bases respectively, with 5 bases between them. The chain's CDR3 is CASSLANNSPLHF. The CDR3 DNA reads as TGTGCCAGCAGTTTGGCCAATAATTCACCCCTCCACTTT.

This clone was detected only a few times. V usage is TRBV21-1 and J usage is TRBJ2-7; the D call of TRBD1 is as the table states it, not checked on the DNA. TRBV21-1 is an annotated pseudogene. There are 14 residues in the CDR3. CDR3 in amino acids: CASSKPGHNYEQYF. CDR3 coding DNA: TGTGCCAGCAGCAAACCGGGACACAACTACGAGCAGTACTTC.

This chain uses TRBV5-1 with TRBJ2-1; D gene ambiguous. The germline CDR1 and CDR2 sequences are SGHRS and YFSETQ. This CDR3 comprises 13 residues. V was cut by 4 bases and J by 2 bases, with 7 bases left in between. DNA of the CDR3: TGCGCCAGCAGCCGTGACACCTACAATGAGCAGTTCTTC. The encoded protein is CASSRDTYNEQFF.

Comments on this clone: The same CDR3 is also encoded by other DNA sequences in this sample. In DNA, the CDR3 is TGTGCCAGCAGCTTGCCCGTGAACACTGAAGCTTTCTTT. Amino acids: CASSLPVNTEAFF. V is TRBV5-6 and J is TRBJ1-1; D gene uncertain. Germline values: CDR1 SGHDT, CDR2 YYEEEE. The CDR3 loop spans 13 amino acids. Trimming stripped 1 base from V and 0 bases from J, with 4 bases between. The whole variable domain, filled in from reference TRBV5-6 and TRBJ1-1, reads DAGVTQSPTHLIKTRGQQVTLRCSPKSGHDTVSWYQQALGQGPQFIFQYYEEEERQRGNFPDRFSGHQFPNYSSELNVNALLLGDSALYLCASSLPVNTEAFFGQGTRLTVV.

This chain connects TRBV6-1 to TRBJ1-6, with 7 bases lining up with TRBD1. The J segment lost 0 bases and the V segment lost 0 bases, leaving 8 bases of the junction unmatched. The length of the CDR3 is 19 residues. Germline loops: CDR1 MNHNS, CDR2 SASEGT. CDR3 region: CASSEAQDRSSSYNSPLHF. The CDR3 DNA is TGTGCCAGCAGTGAAGCGCAGGACAGGTCCAGCTCCTATAATTCACCCCTCCACTTT.

V and J are TRBV19 and TRBJ1-6; 7 bases match TRBD1. The germline gives CDR1 LNHDA, CDR2 SQIVND (reference sequence). CDR3 length equals 14 residues. Germline trimming cut 8 bases from V and 9 bases from J; bases unmatched to any gene: 10. The CDR3 spells CASGIKGAGSPLHF. CDR3 nucleotides: TGTGCCAGTGGGATCAAGGGGGCAGGTTCACCCCTCCACTTT.

The chain couples TRBV27 to TRBJ2-7, with TRBD2 matching over 8 bases. Trimming cost V 3 bases and J 0 bases; bases outside gene matches: 4. The CDR3 sequence is 15 residues long. Germline V lookup: CDR1 MNHEY, CDR2 SMNVEV (reference sequence). The CDR3 loop is CASSLSAGGSYEQYF. The CDR3 nucleotides read TGTGCCAGCAGTTTGTCGGCGGGGGGCTCCTACGAGCAGTACTTC.

The V gene is TRBV6-5, the J gene TRBJ2-1; TRBD2 matches 9 bases. The CDR3 totals 16 residues. CDR1 MNHEY and CDR2 SVGAGI come from the germline V gene. The J segment lost 7 bases and the V segment lost 0 bases, leaving 7 bases of the junction unmatched. The CDR3 sequence is CASSYSGGGAMNEQFF. The CDR3 nucleotides read TGTGCCAGCAGTTACTCGGGCGGGGGGGCAATGAATGAGCAGTTCTTC.

The J gene is TRBJ2-7, the V gene TRBV6-6; no reliable D call. V was cut by 8 bases and J by 5 bases, with 13 bases left in between. Germline CDR1 MNHNY, CDR2 SVGAGI (reference sequence). This CDR3 region has 12 residues. The CDR3 is CASSNPTHEQYF. For the CDR3, the DNA is TGTGCCAGCTCAAACCCGACTCACGAGCAGTACTTC.

The chain combines TRBV6-1 with TRBJ2-3; 9 bases line up with TRBD2. CDR3 length: 16 amino acids. Germline CDR1 reads MNHNS; CDR2 reads SASEGT. V shed 2 bases, J shed 9 bases, and the junction held 12 bases outside the gene matches. CDR3 residues: CASSERRGVAGDTQYF. CDR3 coding DNA: TGTGCCAGCAGTGAAAGGAGGGGGGTAGCGGGGGACACGCAGTATTTT.

The rearrangement joins TRBV7-2 to TRBJ2-1, with D unclear. The V end was cut by 5 bases, the J end by 0 bases, with 11 bases between. CDR1 and CDR2 from the germline V gene are SGHTA and FQGNSA. The CDR3 contains 15 residues. CDR3 sequence (DNA): TGTGCCAGCAGCCCCCTGGGCCCCTCCTACAATGAGCAGTTCTTC. Its protein product is CASSPLGPSYNEQFF.

In DNA, the CDR3 is TGTGCCAGCAGCCGTACTACTAACAATGAGCAGTTCTTC. Translated: CASSRTTNNEQFF. V usage is TRBV7-8 and J usage is TRBJ2-1; D is uncertain. The CDR3 is 13 residues long. V lost 5 bases, J lost 5 bases, and 10 bases lay in between. Germline V gene sequence: CDR1 SGHVS, CDR2 FQNEAQ.

The sample holds many counts of this clone. This sequence joins TRBV5-1 and TRBJ2-3, with D possibly TRBD1 on 6 matching bases. V lost 0 bases and J lost 6, with 17 bases in between. The V gene's germline CDR1 is SGHRS and CDR2 YFSETQ. CDR3 length equals 16 residues. The CDR3 region has the DNA TGCGCCAGCAGCTTGGATGTTGCAGCTCAGGGGGATACGCAGTATTTT. Its protein is CASSLDVAAQGDTQYF.

This chain connects TRBV7-8 to TRBJ2-2, with 11 bases aligning to TRBD2. Germline CDR1 SGHVS, CDR2 FQNEAQ. The CDR3 runs to 15 residues. J was trimmed by 7 bases and V by 5 bases; bases with no gene match: 6. The CDR3 reads CASSVSGGAGGELFF. The CDR3 coding sequence is TGTGCCAGCAGCGTTAGCGGGGGGGCTGGCGGGGAGCTGTTTTTT.

J is TRBJ2-3 and V is TRBV5-1; D perhaps matches TRBD1 (6 bases). The V gene's germline CDR1 is SGHRS and CDR2 YFSETQ. The CDR3 is 15 residues long. Trimming cost V 0 bases and J 6 bases, with 14 bases left between them. In DNA form, the CDR3 reads TGCGCCAGCAGCTTGGCCAACAGGGCACTGGATACGCAGTATTTT. Its translation: CASSLANRALDTQYF.

The chain joins TRBV28 to TRBJ2-7, with 7 bases that match TRBD2. The germline gives CDR1 MDHEN, CDR2 SYDVKM. Germline trimming cut 8 bases from V and 9 bases from J; bases unmatched to any gene: 10. The CDR3 length is 12 residues. In nucleotides, the CDR3 is TGTGCCAGCCTTATGGGGGAGGGTCCGCAGTACTTC. Translating gives CASLMGEGPQYF.

The genes are TRBV19 and TRBJ1-2, with 9 positions matching TRBD1. The CDR3 covers 16 residues. Germline CDR1 and CDR2: LNHDA and SQIVND (reference sequence). V lost 5 bases and J lost 1; bases outside the gene matches: 8. In nucleotides, the CDR3 is TGTGCCAGTAGTTCCCGCACAGGGGGCTTTAACTATGGCTACACCTTC. It specifies CASSSRTGGFNYGYTF.

This clone was counted between two and nine times. The J gene is TRBJ1-5, the V gene TRBV28; D is undetermined. Germline V gene lookup returns CDR1 MDHEN and CDR2 SYDVKM. The ends were cut back, 2 bases at V and 4 bases at J, with 6 bases in the middle. The length of the CDR3 is 13 residues. DNA for the CDR3: TGTGCCAGCAGTTTAGACAATAATCAGCCCCAGCATTTT. Amino acids: CASSLDNNQPQHF.

This chain connects TRBV2 to TRBJ1-1, with unresolved D. With 6 bases removed from V and 0 bases from J, the gap between germline ends came to 14 bases. Per the germline V gene, CDR1 is SNHLY and CDR2 is FYNNEI. CDR3 length equals 15 residues. DNA for the CDR3: TGTGCCAGCAGCCAACGGATCGGGATGAACACTGAAGCTTTCTTT. Its protein product is CASSQRIGMNTEAFF.

The V gene is TRBV4-2, the J gene TRBJ1-5, with D possibly TRBD1 on 5 matching bases. V lost 5 bases and J 7 bases, leaving 18 bases between the germline ends. The CDR3 totals 15 residues. Germline values: CDR1 LGHNA, CDR2 YNFKEQ. The CDR3 is CASSKREGGVQPQHF. The DNA for the CDR3 is TGTGCCAGCAGCAAGCGGGAGGGAGGGGTCCAGCCCCAGCATTTT.

V gene TRBV11-2 combines with J gene TRBJ1-1; D may be TRBD1 (5 bases). This CDR3 spans 12 amino acids. V dropped 7 bases and J dropped 1 base, with 7 bases sitting between them. Germline CDR1 and CDR2: SGHAT and FQNNGV. CDR3 nucleotide sequence: TGTGCCAGCAACGACAGGAACACTGAAGCTTTCTTT. This translates into CASNDRNTEAFF.